The clone carrying this TCR beta chain was seen just once. This sample is drawn from a study of blood T cell repertoires in COVID-19. This CDR3 has 14 residues. Germline loops: CDR1 KGHSH, CDR2 LQKENI. The V and J ends lost 3 bases and 5 bases, in that order; junction bases with no gene match: 3. The table came from immunoSEQ multiplex PCR; TCRdb's copy has only in-frame clones and leaves some out. The sample has just over 300,000 clones, 70% to 90% seen once. The study drew participants aged about 18 to 95 years from under 30 US areas. This TCR was sampled from a man aged 30-40 years who had recovered from COVID-19. Sequencing was carried out using PBMCs or T cells enriched from blood (not recorded which). The chain carries TRBV18 and TRBJ2-1; TRBD2 matches 8 bases. The CDR3 DNA reads TGTGCCAGCTCACCGACACTAGCGGACAATGAGCAGTTCTTC. Translating it yields CASSPTLADNEQFF. The complete variable domain, with remaining parts taken from reference TRBV18 and TRBJ2-1, reads NAGVMQNPRHLVRRRGQEARLRCSPMKGHSHVYWYRQLPEEGLKFMVYLQKENIIDESGMPKERFSAEFPKEGPSILRIQQVVRGDSAAYFCASSPTLADNEQFFGPGTRLTVL.